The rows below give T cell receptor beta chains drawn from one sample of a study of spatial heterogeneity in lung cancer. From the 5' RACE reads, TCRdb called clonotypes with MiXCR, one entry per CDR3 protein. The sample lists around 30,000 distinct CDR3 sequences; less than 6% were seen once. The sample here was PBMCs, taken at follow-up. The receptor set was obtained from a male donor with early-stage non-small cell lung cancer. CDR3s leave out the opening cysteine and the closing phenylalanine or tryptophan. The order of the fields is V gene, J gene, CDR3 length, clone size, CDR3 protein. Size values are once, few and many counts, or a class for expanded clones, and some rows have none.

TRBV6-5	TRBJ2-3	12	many	ASGPGTRSDTQY
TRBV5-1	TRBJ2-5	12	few	ASSLQGGRETQY
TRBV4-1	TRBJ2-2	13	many	ASSQGGLNTGELF
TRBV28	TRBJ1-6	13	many	ASEDRSSYNSPLH
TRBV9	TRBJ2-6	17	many	ASSVSRDPWSSGANVLT
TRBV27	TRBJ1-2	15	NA	ASSTETSGRANYGYT
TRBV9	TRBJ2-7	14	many	ASSPGGLAGSYEQY
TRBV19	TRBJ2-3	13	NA	ASSMEREVGDTQY
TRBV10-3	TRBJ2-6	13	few	AITGQGFGANVLT
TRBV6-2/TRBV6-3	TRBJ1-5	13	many	ASTHRQGSNQPQH
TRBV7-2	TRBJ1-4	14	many	ASSLVPIGTDEKLF
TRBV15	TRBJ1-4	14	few	ATSSGSGTTNEKLF
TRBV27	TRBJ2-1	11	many	ASGRGLYNEQF
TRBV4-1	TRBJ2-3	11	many	ASSPDPGDTQY
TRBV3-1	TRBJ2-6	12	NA	ASSFPPEANVLT
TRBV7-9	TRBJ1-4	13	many	ASSPAVSTNEKLF
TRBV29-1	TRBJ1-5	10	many	SVGGSDQPQH
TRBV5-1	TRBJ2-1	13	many	ASSLVPGSYNEQF
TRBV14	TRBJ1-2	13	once	ASSQELRLRDGYT
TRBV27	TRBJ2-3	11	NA	ASSLNRENTQY
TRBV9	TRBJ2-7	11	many	ASSVVWDSEQY
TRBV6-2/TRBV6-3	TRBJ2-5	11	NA	ASRGLTKETQY
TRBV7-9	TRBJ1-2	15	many	ASRPLGETLYDYGYT
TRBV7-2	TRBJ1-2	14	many	ASSLGSFGTGDGYT